This TCR beta chain appears in the sequencing data of a study of neurological immune-mediated disorders. About the study: Among the 34 patients with multiple sclerosis, about 30 were relapsing-remitting, while 3 were secondary progressive.

At least ten counts were recorded for this clonotype. Trimming took 5 bases from V and 5 from J, leaving 19 bases between them. The CDR3 contains 15 residues. CDR1 DFQATT and CDR2 SNEGSKA come from the germline V gene (reference sequence). TCRdb used MiXCR to reprocess the 5' RACE reads, holding one entry per CDR3 protein. There are 65,000 to 85,000 distinct CDR3 sequences in the sample; approximately 3.3% occur only once, and about 5% lies in the top ten. The material sequenced was PBMCs. The sequence was collected from a woman between 45 and 60 years old with multiple sclerosis. V gene TRBV20-1 combines with J gene TRBJ2-1, with a possible D match to TRBD1 (6 bases). Here the CDR3 reads CSAVQGSVGDNEQFF. The CDR3 DNA is TGCAGTGCTGTACAGGGTAGCGTGGGAGACAATGAGCAGTTCTTC.